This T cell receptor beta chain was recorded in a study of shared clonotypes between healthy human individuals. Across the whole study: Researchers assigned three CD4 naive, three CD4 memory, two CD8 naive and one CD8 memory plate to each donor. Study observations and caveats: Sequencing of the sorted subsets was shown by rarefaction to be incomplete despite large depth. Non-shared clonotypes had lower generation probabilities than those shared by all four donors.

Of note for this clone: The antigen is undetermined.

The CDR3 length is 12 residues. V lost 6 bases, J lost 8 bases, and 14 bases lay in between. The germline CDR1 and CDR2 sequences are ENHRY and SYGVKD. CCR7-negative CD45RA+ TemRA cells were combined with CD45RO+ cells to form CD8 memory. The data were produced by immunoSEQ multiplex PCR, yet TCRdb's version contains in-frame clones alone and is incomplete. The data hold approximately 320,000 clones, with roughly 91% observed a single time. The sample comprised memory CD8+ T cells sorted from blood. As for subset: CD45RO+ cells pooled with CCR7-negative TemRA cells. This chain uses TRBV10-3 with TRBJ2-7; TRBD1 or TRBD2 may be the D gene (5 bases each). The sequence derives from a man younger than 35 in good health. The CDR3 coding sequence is TGTGCCATCAGCCCCCCGGGGCCTCAGCAGTACTTC. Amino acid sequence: CAISPPGPQQYF.